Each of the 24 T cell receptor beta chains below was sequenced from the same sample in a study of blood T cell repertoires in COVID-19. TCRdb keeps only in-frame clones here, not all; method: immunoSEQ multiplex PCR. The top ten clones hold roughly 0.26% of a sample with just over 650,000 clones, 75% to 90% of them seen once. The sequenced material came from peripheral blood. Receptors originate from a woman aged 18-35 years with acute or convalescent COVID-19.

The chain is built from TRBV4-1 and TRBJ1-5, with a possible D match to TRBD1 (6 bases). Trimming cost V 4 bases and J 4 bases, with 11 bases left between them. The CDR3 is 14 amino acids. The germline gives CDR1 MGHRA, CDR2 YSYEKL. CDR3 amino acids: CASSPRDNNQPQHF. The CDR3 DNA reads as TGCGCCAGCAGCCCGAGGGACAATAATCAGCCCCAGCATTTT.

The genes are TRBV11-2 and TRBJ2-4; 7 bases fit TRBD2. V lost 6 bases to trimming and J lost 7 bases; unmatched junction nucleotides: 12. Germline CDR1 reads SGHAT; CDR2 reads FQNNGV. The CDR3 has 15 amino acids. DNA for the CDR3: TGTGCCAGCAGGTCAGCTGGACTAGAGTTGAACATTCAGTACTTC. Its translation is CASRSAGLELNIQYF.

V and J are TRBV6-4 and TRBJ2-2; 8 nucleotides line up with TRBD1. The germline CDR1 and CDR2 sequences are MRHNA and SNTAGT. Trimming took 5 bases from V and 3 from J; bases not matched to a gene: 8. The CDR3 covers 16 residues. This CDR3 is CASSPAGGQHTGELFF. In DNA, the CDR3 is TGTGCCAGCAGTCCCGCAGGGGGCCAACACACCGGGGAGCTGTTTTTT.

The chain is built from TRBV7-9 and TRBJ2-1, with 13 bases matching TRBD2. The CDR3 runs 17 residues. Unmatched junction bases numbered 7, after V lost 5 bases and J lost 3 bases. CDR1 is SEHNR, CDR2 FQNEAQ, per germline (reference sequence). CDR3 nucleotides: TGTGCCAGCAGCGCAAGACTAGCGGGGGGCCGCTACAATGAGCAGTTCTTC. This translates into CASSARLAGGRYNEQFF.

CDR3: CASSYSVLTGNYGYTF. CDR3 DNA sequence: TGTGCCAGCAGTTACTCGGTCCTTACGGGGAACTATGGCTACACCTTC. The V gene is TRBV6-2 or TRBV6-3, the J gene TRBJ1-2; D gene uncertain. This CDR3 is built from 16 residues. V lost 0 bases and J lost 2, with 13 bases in between. CDR1 and CDR2 (germline): MNHEY, SVGEGT.

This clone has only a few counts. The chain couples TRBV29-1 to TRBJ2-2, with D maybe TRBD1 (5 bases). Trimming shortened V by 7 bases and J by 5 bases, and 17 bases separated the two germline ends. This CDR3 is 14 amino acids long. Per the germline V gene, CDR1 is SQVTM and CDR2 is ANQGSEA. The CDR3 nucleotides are TGCAGCGCCCAGGGCCGGCCAGAGACCGGGGAGCTGTTTTTT. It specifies CSAQGRPETGELFF.

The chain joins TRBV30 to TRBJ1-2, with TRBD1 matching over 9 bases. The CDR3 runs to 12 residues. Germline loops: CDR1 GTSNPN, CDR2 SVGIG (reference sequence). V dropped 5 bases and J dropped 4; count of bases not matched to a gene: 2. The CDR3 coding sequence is TGTGCCTGGGGACAGGGGTCCTATGGCTACACCTTC. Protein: CAWGQGSYGYTF.

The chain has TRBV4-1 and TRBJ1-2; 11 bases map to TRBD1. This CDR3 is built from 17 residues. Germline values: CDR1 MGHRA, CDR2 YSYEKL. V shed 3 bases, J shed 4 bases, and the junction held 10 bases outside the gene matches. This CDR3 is CASSHRTGGGELYGYTF. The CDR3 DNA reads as TGCGCCAGCAGCCATCGGACAGGGGGCGGGGAGCTCTATGGCTACACCTTC.

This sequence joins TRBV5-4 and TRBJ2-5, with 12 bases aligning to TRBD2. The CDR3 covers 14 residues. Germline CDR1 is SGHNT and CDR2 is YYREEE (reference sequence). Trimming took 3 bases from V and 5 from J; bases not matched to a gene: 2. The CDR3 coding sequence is TGTGCCAGCAGCTACGGACTAGCGGGGGAGACCCAGTACTTC. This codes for CASSYGLAGETQYF.

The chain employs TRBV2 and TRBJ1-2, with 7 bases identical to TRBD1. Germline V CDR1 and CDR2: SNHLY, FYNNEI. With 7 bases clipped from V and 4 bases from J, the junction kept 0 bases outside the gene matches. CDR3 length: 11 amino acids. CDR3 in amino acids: CASTGGYGYTF. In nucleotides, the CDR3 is TGTGCCAGCACAGGGGGCTATGGCTACACCTTC.

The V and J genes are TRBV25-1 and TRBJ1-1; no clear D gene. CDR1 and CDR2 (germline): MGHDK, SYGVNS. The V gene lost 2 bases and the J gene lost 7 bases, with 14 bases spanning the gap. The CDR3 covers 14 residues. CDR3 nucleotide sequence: TGTGCCAGCAGTGAAGTCGGAGTTCCGGTTGAAGCTTTCTTT. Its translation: CASSEVGVPVEAFF.

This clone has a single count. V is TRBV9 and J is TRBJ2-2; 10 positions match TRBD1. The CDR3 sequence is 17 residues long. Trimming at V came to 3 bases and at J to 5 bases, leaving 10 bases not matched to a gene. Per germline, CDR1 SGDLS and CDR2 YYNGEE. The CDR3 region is CASSARIGTGETGELFF. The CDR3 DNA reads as TGTGCCAGCAGCGCGCGAATTGGGACAGGGGAGACCGGGGAGCTGTTTTTT.

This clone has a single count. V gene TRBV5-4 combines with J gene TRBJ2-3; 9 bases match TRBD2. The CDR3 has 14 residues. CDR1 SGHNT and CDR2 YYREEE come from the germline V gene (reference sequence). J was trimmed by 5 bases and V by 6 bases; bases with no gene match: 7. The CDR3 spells CASTRRGGGDTQYF. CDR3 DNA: TGTGCCAGCACAAGGCGGGGGGGCGGAGATACGCAGTATTTT.

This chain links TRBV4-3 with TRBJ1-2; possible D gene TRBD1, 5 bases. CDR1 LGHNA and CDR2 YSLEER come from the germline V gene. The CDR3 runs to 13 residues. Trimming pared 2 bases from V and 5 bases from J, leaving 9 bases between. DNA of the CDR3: TGCGCCAGCAGCCAAAGGGGTACTTATGGCTACACCTTC. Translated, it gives CASSQRGTYGYTF.

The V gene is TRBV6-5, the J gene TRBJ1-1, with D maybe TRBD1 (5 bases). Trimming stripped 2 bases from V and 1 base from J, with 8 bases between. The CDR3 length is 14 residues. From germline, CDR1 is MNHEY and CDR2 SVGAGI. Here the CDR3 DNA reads TGTGCCAGCAGTTACAGGGGTGCGAACACTGAAGCTTTCTTT. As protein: CASSYRGANTEAFF.

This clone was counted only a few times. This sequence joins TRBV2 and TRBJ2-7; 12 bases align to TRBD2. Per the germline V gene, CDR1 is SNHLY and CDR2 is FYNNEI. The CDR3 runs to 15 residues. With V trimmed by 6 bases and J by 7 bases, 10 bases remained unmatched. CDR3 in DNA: TGTGCCAGCAGCCAGGGACTAGCGGGTGTAGGGGAGCAGTACTTC. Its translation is CASSQGLAGVGEQYF. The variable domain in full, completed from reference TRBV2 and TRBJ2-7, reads EPEVTQTPSHQVTQMGQEVILRCVPISNHLYFYWYRQILGQKVEFLVSFYNNEISEKSEIFDDQFSVERPDGSNFTLKIRSTKLEDSAMYFCASSQGLAGVGEQYFGPGTRLTVT.

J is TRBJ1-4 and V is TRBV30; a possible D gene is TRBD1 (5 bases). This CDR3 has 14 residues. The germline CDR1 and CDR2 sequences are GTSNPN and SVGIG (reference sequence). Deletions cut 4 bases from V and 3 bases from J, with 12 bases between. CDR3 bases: TGTGCCTGGACCTCCAGGGCAGCTAATGAAAAACTGTTTTTT. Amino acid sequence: CAWTSRAANEKLFF.

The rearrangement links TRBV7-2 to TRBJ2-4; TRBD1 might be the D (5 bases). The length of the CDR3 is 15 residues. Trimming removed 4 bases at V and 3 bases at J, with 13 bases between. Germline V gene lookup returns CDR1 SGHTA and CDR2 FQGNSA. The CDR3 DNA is TGTGCCAGCAGCTCGGGCAGGGTAGGCAAAAACATTCAGTACTTC. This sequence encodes CASSSGRVGKNIQYF.

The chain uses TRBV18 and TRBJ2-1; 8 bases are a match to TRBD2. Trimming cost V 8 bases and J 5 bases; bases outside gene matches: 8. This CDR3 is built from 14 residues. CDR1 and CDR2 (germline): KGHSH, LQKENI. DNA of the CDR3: TGTGCCAGCGGGTTAAGCGGGGGAAACAATGAGCAGTTCTTC. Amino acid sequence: CASGLSGGNNEQFF.

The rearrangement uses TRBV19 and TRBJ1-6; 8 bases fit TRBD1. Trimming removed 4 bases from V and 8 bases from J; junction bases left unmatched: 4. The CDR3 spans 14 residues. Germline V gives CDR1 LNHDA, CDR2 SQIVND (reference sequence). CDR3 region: CASSTRGLHSPLHF. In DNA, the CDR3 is TGTGCCAGTAGTACCAGGGGGCTTCATTCACCCCTCCACTTT.

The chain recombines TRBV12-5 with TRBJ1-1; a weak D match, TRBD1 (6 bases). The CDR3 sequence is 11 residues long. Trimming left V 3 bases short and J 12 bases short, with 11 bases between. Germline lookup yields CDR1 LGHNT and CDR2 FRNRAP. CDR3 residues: CASGFGGSTFF. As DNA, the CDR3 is TGTGCTAGTGGTTTTGGGGGCTCAACTTTCTTT.

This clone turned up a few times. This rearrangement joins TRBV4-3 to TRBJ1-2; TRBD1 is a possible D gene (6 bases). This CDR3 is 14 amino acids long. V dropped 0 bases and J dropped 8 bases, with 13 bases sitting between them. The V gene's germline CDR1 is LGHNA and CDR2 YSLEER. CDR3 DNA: TGCGCCAGCAGCCAAGATTGGCCAGGGGTAGGCTACACCTTC. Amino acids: CASSQDWPGVGYTF.

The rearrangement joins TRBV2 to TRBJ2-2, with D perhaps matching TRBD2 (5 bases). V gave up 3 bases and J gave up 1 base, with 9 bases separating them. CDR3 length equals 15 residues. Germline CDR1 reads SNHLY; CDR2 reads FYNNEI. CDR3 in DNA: TGTGCCAGCAGTGAGGAGGCCTTGAACACCGGGGAGCTGTTTTTT. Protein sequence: CASSEEALNTGELFF.

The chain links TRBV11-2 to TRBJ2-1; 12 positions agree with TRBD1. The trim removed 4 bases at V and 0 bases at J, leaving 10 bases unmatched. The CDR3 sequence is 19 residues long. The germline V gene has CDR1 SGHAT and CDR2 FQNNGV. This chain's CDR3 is CASSSGTGGWESSYNEQFF. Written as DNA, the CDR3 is TGTGCCAGCAGCTCCGGGACAGGGGGCTGGGAGAGCTCCTACAATGAGCAGTTCTTC.